Listed below are T cell receptor beta chains from one sample, sequenced in a study of T cells in Graves' hyperthyroidism and ophthalmopathy. A single record per CDR3 protein comes from TCRdb applying MiXCR to the multiplex PCR reads. This repertoire shows 500,000 to 550,000 distinct CDR3 sequences, about 20% found once; its top ten account for roughly 47%. The sequenced material came from blood. The receptors were sampled from a man aged 40-55 years with Graves' ophthalmopathy. Both conserved end residues are part of each CDR3. Each record gives: clone size, D gene, J gene, V gene, CDR3 DNA, CDR3 protein. The D gene is left open where the match is weak. Only part of the rows carry a size: once, few, many, or a class if the clone is expanded.

size: -
D: -
J: TRBJ1-2
V: TRBV2
DNA: TGTGCCAGCCGGGGGAGGGGGGACTATGGCTACACCTTC
CDR3: CASRGRGDYGYTF

size: -
D: -
J: TRBJ1-1
V: TRBV9
DNA: TGTGCCAGCAGCGTAGGGTTTGGGAACACTGAAGCTTTCTTT
CDR3: CASSVGFGNTEAFF

size: many
D: TRBD2
J: TRBJ2-1
V: TRBV7-2
DNA: TGTGCCAGCAGCTTAGCCGCACTAGCGGGAGCCTACAATGAGCAGTTCTTC
CDR3: CASSLAALAGAYNEQFF

size: many
D: TRBD1
J: TRBJ2-7
V: TRBV27
DNA: TGTGCCAGCAGCACCGACAGGGATAGCTCCTACGAGCAGTACTTC
CDR3: CASSTDRDSSYEQYF

size: -
D: -
J: TRBJ1-1
V: TRBV5-4
DNA: TGTGCCAGCAGCTTGGTCCGCCCTATGAACACTGAAGCTTTCTTT
CDR3: CASSLVRPMNTEAFF

size: many
D: TRBD1
J: TRBJ2-7
V: TRBV7-2
DNA: TGTGCCAGCAGCTTGTCGCAGGGGGCCCACGAGCAGTACTTC
CDR3: CASSLSQGAHEQYF

size: many
D: -
J: TRBJ2-5
V: TRBV4-1
DNA: TGCGCCAGCAGCCAAGAAGGGGTAGAGACCCAGTACTTC
CDR3: CASSQEGVETQYF

size: -
D: -
J: TRBJ1-1
V: TRBV20-1
DNA: TGCAGTGCTATTAGAGGTGGCTACGAAGCTTTCTTT
CDR3: CSAIRGGYEAFF

size: few
D: -
J: TRBJ2-3
V: TRBV30
DNA: TGTGCCTGGACACGATTGTTAGATACGCAGTATTTT
CDR3: CAWTRLLDTQYF

size: few
D: TRBD2
J: TRBJ2-5
V: TRBV20-1
DNA: TGCAGTGCTAGGGGACTAGCGGGGATGAAAGAGACCCAGTACTTC
CDR3: CSARGLAGMKETQYF

size: many
D: -
J: TRBJ1-2
V: TRBV15
DNA: TGTGCCACCAGCAGAGCCGCACAGGCTAACTATGGCTACACCTTC
CDR3: CATSRAAQANYGYTF

size: many
D: -
J: TRBJ2-1
V: TRBV11-2
DNA: TGTGCCAGCAGCTTAGCGGGGTCTAGACTGTTCTTC
CDR3: CASSLAGSRLFF

size: -
D: TRBD1
J: TRBJ2-1
V: TRBV24-1
DNA: TGTGCCACCAGTGACCGGGACAGGGCGGTTGAGCAGTTCTTC
CDR3: CATSDRDRAVEQFF

size: many
D: -
J: TRBJ1-1
V: TRBV7-9
DNA: TGTGCCAGCAGCTTACGAGAGAACACTGAAGCTTTCTTT
CDR3: CASSLRENTEAFF

size: many
D: -
J: TRBJ1-4
V: TRBV12-3/TRBV12-4
DNA: TGTGCCAGCAGTTTAGCGATTTCGGAAAAACTGTTTTTT
CDR3: CASSLAISEKLFF

size: few
D: TRBD2
J: TRBJ2-1
V: TRBV15
DNA: TGTGCCACCAGCGGGAGGGAAATTTCGAATGAGCAGTTCTTC
CDR3: CATSGREISNEQFF

size: once
D: -
J: TRBJ2-1
V: TRBV19
DNA: TGTGCCAGTAGGGGCGTGACCAATGAGCAGTTCTTC
CDR3: CASRGVTNEQFF

size: few
D: TRBD2
J: TRBJ2-1
V: TRBV2
DNA: TGTGCCAGCAGCTCCCCTACTAGCGGGAGGTCCTACAATGAGCAGTTCTTC
CDR3: CASSSPTSGRSYNEQFF

size: many
D: -
J: TRBJ1-1
V: TRBV20-1
DNA: TGCAGTGCTGCCACAAGGGCCGACACTGAAGCTTTCTTT
CDR3: CSAATRADTEAFF

size: many
D: -
J: TRBJ2-7
V: TRBV28
DNA: TGTGCCAGCAGACGAAACTCCTACGAGCAGTACTTC
CDR3: CASRRNSYEQYF

size: few
D: -
J: TRBJ2-3
V: TRBV5-1
DNA: TGCGCCAGCAGCCCCTCAGGAGGGTTTTCGGATACGCAGTATTTT
CDR3: CASSPSGGFSDTQYF

size: few
D: -
J: TRBJ2-5
V: TRBV5-6
DNA: TGTGCCAGCAGCTTAAACGGCAGGGGAGGCGAGACCCAGTACTTC
CDR3: CASSLNGRGGETQYF

size: -
D: TRBD1
J: TRBJ1-4
V: TRBV18
DNA: TGTGCCAGCTCACGGCCACCGCCGGGGACAGGGGAGGAAAAACTGTTTTTT
CDR3: CASSRPPPGTGEEKLFF

size: many
D: TRBD2
J: TRBJ2-3
V: TRBV12-3/TRBV12-4
DNA: TGTGCCAGCAGTTTAGAAGGTGGCGGGGGGGCCGATACGCAGTATTTT
CDR3: CASSLEGGGGADTQYF

size: many
D: -
J: TRBJ2-7
V: TRBV2
DNA: TGTGCCAGCATAGACGAAAACTCCTACGAGCAGTACTTC
CDR3: CASIDENSYEQYF

size: many
D: -
J: TRBJ1-5
V: TRBV5-1
DNA: TGCGCCAGCAGCTTGGGGCAGAGCCAGAATCAGCCCCAGCATTTT
CDR3: CASSLGQSQNQPQHF

size: few
D: -
J: TRBJ2-7
V: TRBV28
DNA: TGTGCCAGCAGTGCTTTCAGGGGCCCCTACGAGCAGTACTTC
CDR3: CASSAFRGPYEQYF

size: few
D: TRBD1
J: TRBJ1-2
V: TRBV7-9
DNA: TGTGCCAGCAGCCTACAGACAGGGAACTATGGCTACACCTTC
CDR3: CASSLQTGNYGYTF